This TCR beta chain is drawn from a study of high-grade serous ovarian cancer treatment subgroups. Findings and caveats of the study: Clonal relatedness tracked neoantigen level, and by trend copy number and mutation load. These tumor repertoires lack spatial information from bulk sequencing.

Assay: immunoSEQ multiplex PCR; the TCRdb copy retains only in-frame clones and omits some. This table has some 33,000 clones, about four fifths appearing once. The tumor samples were collected prior to definitive surgery or chemotherapy. CDR1 GTSNPN and CDR2 SVGIG come from the germline V gene (reference sequence). CDR3 length: 16 amino acids. V shed 4 bases and J shed 5 bases, with 21 bases lying between them. Of note for this clone: The antigen is not known.

The receptor comes from a human donor with high-grade serous ovarian cancer. This chain connects TRBV30 to TRBJ2-1; a weak D match, TRBD2 (7 bases). The sequenced sample consisted of tumor tissue. For the CDR3, the DNA is TGTGCCTGGACTCCCCCCACCCGCGGGGGCGACAATGAGCAGTTCTTC. This gives the protein CAWTPPTRGGDNEQFF.